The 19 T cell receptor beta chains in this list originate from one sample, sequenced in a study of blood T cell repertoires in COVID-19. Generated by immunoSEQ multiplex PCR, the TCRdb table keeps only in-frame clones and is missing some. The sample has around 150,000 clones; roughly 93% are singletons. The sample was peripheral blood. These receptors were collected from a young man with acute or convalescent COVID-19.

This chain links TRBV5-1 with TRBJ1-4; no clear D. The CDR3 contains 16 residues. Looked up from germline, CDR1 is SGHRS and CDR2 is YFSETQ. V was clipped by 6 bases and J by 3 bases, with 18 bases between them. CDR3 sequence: CASTRAGAGANEKLFF. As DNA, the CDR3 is TGCGCCAGCACCCGGGCGGGAGCAGGAGCTAATGAAAAACTGTTTTTT.

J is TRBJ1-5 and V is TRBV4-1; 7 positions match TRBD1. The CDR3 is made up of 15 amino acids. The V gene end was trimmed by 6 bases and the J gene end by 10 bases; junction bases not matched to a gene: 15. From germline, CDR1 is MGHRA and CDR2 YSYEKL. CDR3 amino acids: CASRPAGGRSGPQHF. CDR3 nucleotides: TGCGCCAGCAGGCCCGCAGGGGGGAGATCCGGACCCCAGCATTTT.

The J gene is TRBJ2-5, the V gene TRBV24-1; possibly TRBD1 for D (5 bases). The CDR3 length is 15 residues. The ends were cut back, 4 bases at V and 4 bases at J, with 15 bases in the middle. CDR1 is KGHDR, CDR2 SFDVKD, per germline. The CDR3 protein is CATSDSVRGRETQYF. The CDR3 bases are TGTGCCACCAGTGACTCTGTAAGGGGTCGAGAGACCCAGTACTTC.

In DNA, the CDR3 is TGTGCTAGTGGTGACAGGCCCTCTGGGGCCAACGTCCTGACTTTC. Its translation is CASGDRPSGANVLTF. This rearrangement joins TRBV12-5 to TRBJ2-6; TRBD1 might be the D (6 bases). Germline loops: CDR1 LGHNT, CDR2 FRNRAP. This CDR3 region has 15 residues. V lost 5 bases and J 0 bases, leaving 8 bases between the germline ends.

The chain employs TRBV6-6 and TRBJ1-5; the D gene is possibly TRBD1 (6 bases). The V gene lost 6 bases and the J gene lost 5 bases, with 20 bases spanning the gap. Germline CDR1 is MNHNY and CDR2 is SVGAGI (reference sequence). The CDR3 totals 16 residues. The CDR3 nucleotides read TGTGCCAGCAGCGAGTTAGGTCCGCAGGGGTATCAGCCCCAGCATTTT. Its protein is CASSELGPQGYQPQHF.

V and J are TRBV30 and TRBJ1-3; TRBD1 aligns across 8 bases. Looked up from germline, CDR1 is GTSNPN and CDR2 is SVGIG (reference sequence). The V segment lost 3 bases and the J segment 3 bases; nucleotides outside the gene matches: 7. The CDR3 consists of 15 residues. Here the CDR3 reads CAWRKKTGVGNTIYF. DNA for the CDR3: TGTGCCTGGAGGAAGAAGACAGGGGTTGGAAACACCATATATTTT.

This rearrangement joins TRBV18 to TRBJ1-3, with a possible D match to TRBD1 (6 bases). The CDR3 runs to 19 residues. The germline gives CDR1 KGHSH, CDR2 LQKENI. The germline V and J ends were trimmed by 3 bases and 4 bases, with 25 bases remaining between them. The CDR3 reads CASSPNRVSQPLPGNTIYF. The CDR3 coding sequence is TGTGCCAGCTCACCTAACAGGGTTAGCCAACCCCTGCCGGGAAACACCATATATTTT.

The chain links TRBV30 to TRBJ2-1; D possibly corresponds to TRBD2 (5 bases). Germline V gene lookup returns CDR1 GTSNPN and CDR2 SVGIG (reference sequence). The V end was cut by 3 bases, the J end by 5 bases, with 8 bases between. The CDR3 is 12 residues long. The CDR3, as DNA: TGTGCCTGGAGCGGGATAGACAATGAGCAGTTCTTC. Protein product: CAWSGIDNEQFF.

CDR3 region: CASSQQTVLDTQYF. The CDR3, as DNA: TGTGCCAGCAGCCAACAGACAGTCCTAGATACGCAGTATTTT. The gene calls are TRBV3-1 (or the pseudogene TRBV3-2) and TRBJ2-3; D is perhaps TRBD1 (5 bases). This CDR3 is built from 14 residues. CDR1 is LGHDT, CDR2 YNNKEL, per germline (reference sequence). Trimming removed 2 bases at V and 5 bases at J, with 11 bases between.

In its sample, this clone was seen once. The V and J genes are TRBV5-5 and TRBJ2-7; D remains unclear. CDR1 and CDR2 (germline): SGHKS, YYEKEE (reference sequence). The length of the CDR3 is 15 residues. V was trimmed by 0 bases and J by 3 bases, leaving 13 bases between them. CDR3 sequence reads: CASSLGTDSNYEQYF. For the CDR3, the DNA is TGTGCCAGCAGCTTGGGTACAGATTCAAACTACGAGCAGTACTTC.

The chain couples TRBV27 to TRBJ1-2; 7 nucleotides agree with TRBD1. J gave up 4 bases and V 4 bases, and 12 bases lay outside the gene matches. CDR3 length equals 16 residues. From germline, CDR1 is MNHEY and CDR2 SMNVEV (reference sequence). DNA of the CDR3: TGTGCCAGCAGTTCATCTACAGGGGTAGTAGGCTATGGCTACACCTTC. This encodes CASSSSTGVVGYGYTF.

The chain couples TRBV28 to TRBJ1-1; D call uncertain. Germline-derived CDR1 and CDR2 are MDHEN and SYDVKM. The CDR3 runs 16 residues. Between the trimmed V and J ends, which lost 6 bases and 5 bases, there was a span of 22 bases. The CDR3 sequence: CASSFDGIVKWTEAFF. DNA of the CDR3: TGTGCCAGCAGCTTTGACGGGATCGTAAAGTGGACTGAAGCTTTCTTT.

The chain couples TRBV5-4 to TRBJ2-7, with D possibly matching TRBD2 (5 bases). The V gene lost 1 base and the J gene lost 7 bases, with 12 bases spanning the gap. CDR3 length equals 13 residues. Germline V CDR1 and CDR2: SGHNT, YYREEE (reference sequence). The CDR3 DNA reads TGTGCCAGCAGCTTGCGGGGTAAGGAGGAGCAGTACTTC. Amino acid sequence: CASSLRGKEEQYF.

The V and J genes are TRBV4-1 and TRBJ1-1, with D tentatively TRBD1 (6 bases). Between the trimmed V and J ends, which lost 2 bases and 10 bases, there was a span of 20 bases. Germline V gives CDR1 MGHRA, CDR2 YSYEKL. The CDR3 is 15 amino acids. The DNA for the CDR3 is TGCGCCAGCAGCCAACCAACACGAGGGGGGGCAGGAGCTTTCTTT. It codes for CASSQPTRGGAGAFF.

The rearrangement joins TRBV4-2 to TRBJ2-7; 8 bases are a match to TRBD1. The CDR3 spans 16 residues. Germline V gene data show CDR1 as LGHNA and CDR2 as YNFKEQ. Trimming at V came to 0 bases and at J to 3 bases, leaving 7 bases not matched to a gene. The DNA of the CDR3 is TGTGCCAGCAGCCAAGAACCGGGACAGGCCTACTACGAGCAGTACTTC. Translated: CASSQEPGQAYYEQYF.

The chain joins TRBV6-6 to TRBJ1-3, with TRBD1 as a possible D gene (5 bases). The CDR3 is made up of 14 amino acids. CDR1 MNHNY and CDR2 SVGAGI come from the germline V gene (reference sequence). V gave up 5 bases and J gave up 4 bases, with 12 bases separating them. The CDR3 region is CASSNWDSGNTIYF. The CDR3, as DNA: TGTGCCAGCAGTAACTGGGACTCCGGAAACACCATATATTTT.

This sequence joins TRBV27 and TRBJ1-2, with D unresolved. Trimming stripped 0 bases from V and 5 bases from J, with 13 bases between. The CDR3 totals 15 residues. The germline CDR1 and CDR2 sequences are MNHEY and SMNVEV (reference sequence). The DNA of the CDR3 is TGTGCCAGCAGTTTATCAGGCTGGGCGATTTATGGCTACACCTTC. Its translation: CASSLSGWAIYGYTF.

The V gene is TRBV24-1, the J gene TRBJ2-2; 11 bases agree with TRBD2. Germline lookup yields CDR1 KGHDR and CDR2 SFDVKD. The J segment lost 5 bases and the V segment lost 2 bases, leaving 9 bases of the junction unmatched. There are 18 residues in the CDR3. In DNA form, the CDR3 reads TGTGCCACCAGTGATTATAGCGGGGGGGTAATGTGGACCGGGGAGCTGTTTTTT. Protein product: CATSDYSGGVMWTGELFF.

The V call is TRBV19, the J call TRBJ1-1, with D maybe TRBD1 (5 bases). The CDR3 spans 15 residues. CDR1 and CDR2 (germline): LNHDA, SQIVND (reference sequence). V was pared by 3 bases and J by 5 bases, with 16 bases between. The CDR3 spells CASSIRQGPETEAFF. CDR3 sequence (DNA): TGTGCCAGTAGTATTCGGCAGGGTCCTGAGACTGAAGCTTTCTTT.